The rows below give T cell receptor beta chains drawn from one sample of a study of human T cells and chemical hapten exposure. TCRdb reanalysed the RACE reads using MiXCR and keeps one entry per CDR3 protein. The sample shows roughly 100,000 distinct CDR3 sequences, around 34% of them seen only once. This sample comprised whole blood, obtained in connection with sensitization to the hapten diphenylcyclopropenone (DPC). Source of these receptors: a middle-aged man with alopecia areata. Some clones in this sample may be carry-over from other donors' samples. CDR3s include the opening cysteine and the closing phenylalanine or tryptophan. Fields, in order: D gene, clone size, J gene, V gene, CDR3 length, CDR3 protein, CDR3 DNA. A D gene is named only where the DNA matches it firmly. Size values are once, few and many counts, or a class for expanded clones, and some rows have none.

D: NA; size: NA; J: TRBJ1-4; V: TRBV20-1; length: 16; CDR3: CSARDNGDPTNEKLFF; DNA: TGCAGTGCTAGAGATAACGGGGATCCAACTAATGAAAAACTGTTTTTT
D: NA; size: NA; J: TRBJ2-2; V: TRBV10-3; length: 15; CDR3: CAISESTPDTGELFF; DNA: TGTGCCATCAGTGAGTCGACCCCAGACACTGGGGAGCTGTTTTTT
D: TRBD1; size: NA; J: TRBJ1-1; V: TRBV29-1; length: 14; CDR3: CSVDPRGLYTEAFF; DNA: TGCAGCGTTGATCCCAGGGGGCTCTACACTGAAGCTTTCTTT
D: NA; size: many; J: TRBJ1-1; V: TRBV29-1; length: 12; CDR3: CSVVAGVSEAFF; DNA: TGCAGCGTTGTTGCAGGAGTTTCTGAAGCTTTCTTT
D: NA; size: NA; J: TRBJ2-1; V: TRBV7-3; length: 15; CDR3: CASSLDEGHYNEQFF; DNA: TGTGCCAGCAGCCTAGACGAGGGACACTACAATGAGCAGTTCTTC
D: TRBD2; size: few; J: TRBJ2-5; V: TRBV29-1; length: 13; CDR3: CSVPSGSQETQYF; DNA: TGCAGCGTCCCTAGCGGTTCCCAAGAGACCCAGTACTTC
D: TRBD2; size: NA; J: TRBJ2-3; V: TRBV7-2; length: 18; CDR3: CASSKRTSGIGGTDTQYF; DNA: TGTGCCAGCTCCAAAAGGACTAGCGGGATCGGCGGGACAGATACGCAGTATTTT
D: NA; size: NA; J: TRBJ1-2; V: TRBV7-8; length: 14; CDR3: CASSRRDPWVGYTF; DNA: TGTGCCAGCAGCCGCCGGGACCCTTGGGTTGGCTACACCTTC
D: TRBD2; size: few; J: TRBJ2-4; V: TRBV12-3/TRBV12-4; length: 18; CDR3: CASSSLAGGPVAKNIQYF; DNA: TGTGCCAGCAGTTCACTAGCGGGAGGGCCTGTGGCCAAAAACATTCAGTACTTC
D: NA; size: NA; J: TRBJ1-2; V: TRBV7-9; length: 15; CDR3: CASSLVDLSNYGYTF; DNA: TGTGCCAGCAGCTTAGTGGACTTGTCTAACTATGGCTACACCTTC
D: NA; size: NA; J: TRBJ2-6; V: TRBV6-6; length: 19; CDR3: CASSYSIGYLTSGANVLTF; DNA: TGTGCCAGCAGTTACTCGATAGGCTACCTAACCTCTGGGGCCAACGTCCTGACTTTC
D: NA; size: NA; J: TRBJ2-3; V: TRBV20-1; length: 14; CDR3: CSAVRETGTDTQYF; DNA: TGCAGTGCTGTGAGGGAGACGGGCACAGATACGCAGTATTTT
D: TRBD1; size: NA; J: TRBJ1-4; V: TRBV6-5; length: 15; CDR3: CASSARTGGNEKLFF; DNA: TGTGCCAGCAGTGCCCGGACAGGGGGTAATGAAAAACTGTTTTTT
D: TRBD1; size: NA; J: TRBJ2-7; V: TRBV20-1; length: 13; CDR3: CSPEGQGLGEQYF; DNA: TGCAGTCCAGAGGGACAGGGGCTAGGGGAGCAGTACTTC
D: NA; size: NA; J: TRBJ2-3; V: TRBV9; length: 14; CDR3: CASSPRVGADTQYF; DNA: TGTGCCAGCAGCCCCAGGGTCGGCGCAGATACGCAGTATTTT
D: TRBD1; size: few; J: TRBJ2-5; V: TRBV6-5; length: 18; CDR3: CASSYSIPGQGGKETQYF; DNA: TGTGCCAGCAGTTACTCCATCCCTGGACAGGGTGGGAAAGAGACCCAGTACTTC
D: NA; size: NA; J: TRBJ2-1; V: TRBV21-1; length: 13; CDR3: CASRGLAGDEQFF; DNA: TGTGCCAGCAGGGGACTAGCGGGAGATGAGCAGTTCTTC
D: NA; size: few; J: TRBJ1-2; V: TRBV10-3; length: 17; CDR3: CAISESFGGSANYGYTF; DNA: TGTGCCATCAGTGAGTCGTTTGGAGGGTCAGCTAACTATGGCTACACCTTC
D: TRBD2; size: few; J: TRBJ2-1; V: TRBV3-1; length: 17; CDR3: CASSQDLGAGGSNEQFF; DNA: TGTGCCAGCAGCCAAGATTTAGGCGCGGGAGGTTCCAATGAGCAGTTCTTC
D: NA; size: many; J: TRBJ2-3; V: TRBV27; length: 14; CDR3: CASSLNRGADTQYF; DNA: TGTGCCAGCAGTTTGAATCGAGGAGCAGATACGCAGTATTTT
D: NA; size: NA; J: TRBJ2-7; V: TRBV7-2; length: 14; CDR3: CASSSSSVHYEQYF; DNA: TGTGCCAGCAGCTCCTCTAGCGTACACTACGAGCAGTACTTC
D: TRBD2; size: many; J: TRBJ2-5; V: TRBV20-1; length: 19; CDR3: CSAIRATQRDWGGQETQYF; DNA: TGCAGTGCTATCCGGGCAACCCAGCGGGATTGGGGGGGCCAAGAGACCCAGTACTTC
D: TRBD2; size: NA; J: TRBJ2-1; V: TRBV7-3; length: 16; CDR3: CASSLVRTSGYNEQFF; DNA: TGTGCCAGCAGCTTAGTCCGGACTAGCGGATACAATGAGCAGTTCTTC
D: NA; size: NA; J: TRBJ2-7; V: TRBV20-1; length: 12; CDR3: CRAGQGPYEQYF; DNA: TGCAGGGCCGGGCAGGGGCCCTACGAGCAGTACTTC
D: TRBD2; size: NA; J: TRBJ2-3; V: TRBV7-2; length: 19; CDR3: CASSFSGLAGGKGTDTQYF; DNA: TGTGCCAGCAGCTTCTCGGGACTAGCGGGAGGGAAGGGCACAGATACGCAGTATTTT
D: TRBD1; size: NA; J: TRBJ2-3; V: TRBV20-1; length: 15; CDR3: CSAKEGARATDTQYF; DNA: TGCAGTGCTAAAGAGGGGGCCCGCGCCACAGATACGCAGTATTTT
D: TRBD2; size: many; J: TRBJ2-3; V: TRBV24-1; length: 13; CDR3: CATQRETTDTQYF; DNA: TGTGCCACCCAGCGGGAGACGACAGATACGCAGTATTTT
D: NA; size: NA; J: TRBJ1-6; V: TRBV30; length: 17; CDR3: CAWSVFRLSSYNSPLHF; DNA: TGTGCCTGGAGTGTATTCCGTCTGAGCTCCTATAATTCACCCCTCCACTTT
D: TRBD2; size: NA; J: TRBJ2-5; V: TRBV29-1; length: 15; CDR3: CSTRGLAGGGETQYF; DNA: TGCAGCACGCGGGGACTAGCGGGAGGGGGAGAGACCCAGTACTTC
D: NA; size: few; J: TRBJ2-7; V: TRBV20-1; length: 15; CDR3: CSARERGRTFYEQYF; DNA: TGCAGTGCTAGAGAGCGAGGCCGGACCTTTTACGAGCAGTACTTC
D: TRBD1; size: NA; J: TRBJ1-2; V: TRBV20-1; length: 16; CDR3: CSARRARGPSNYGYTF; DNA: TGCAGTGCTAGGAGGGCCAGGGGGCCGTCTAACTATGGCTACACCTTC
D: TRBD2; size: NA; J: TRBJ2-7; V: TRBV12-3/TRBV12-4; length: 14; CDR3: CASRRLAGAGEQYF; DNA: TGTGCCAGCAGGAGACTAGCGGGAGCGGGCGAGCAGTACTTC
D: NA; size: few; J: TRBJ2-7; V: TRBV7-2; length: 17; CDR3: CASSLQWQMGSGNEQYF; DNA: TGTGCCAGCAGCTTACAGTGGCAAATGGGGTCGGGAAATGAGCAGTACTTC
D: NA; size: NA; J: TRBJ2-7; V: TRBV2; length: 16; CDR3: CASSEAAKAWGNEQYF; DNA: TGTGCCAGCAGTGAAGCGGCAAAAGCTTGGGGGAACGAGCAGTACTTC
D: TRBD1; size: few; J: TRBJ2-3; V: TRBV27; length: 12; CDR3: CASRPTGAVPYF; DNA: TGTGCCAGCAGGCCAACAGGGGCGGTTCCGTATTTT
D: NA; size: few; J: TRBJ1-5; V: TRBV6-2/TRBV6-3; length: 15; CDR3: CASSYNTRGNQPQHF; DNA: TGTGCCAGCAGTTACAACACTAGGGGCAATCAGCCCCAGCATTTT
D: NA; size: NA; J: TRBJ2-7; V: TRBV5-4; length: 14; CDR3: CASSLGWGNYEQYF; DNA: TGTGCCAGCAGCTTGGGCTGGGGGAACTACGAGCAGTACTTC
D: TRBD2; size: few; J: TRBJ2-1; V: TRBV7-9; length: 16; CDR3: CASSLVLAGEFDEQFF; DNA: TGTGCCAGCAGCTTAGTTCTAGCGGGAGAGTTCGATGAGCAGTTCTTC
D: NA; size: NA; J: TRBJ2-3; V: TRBV20-1; length: 14; CDR3: CSASRGQTTDTQYF; DNA: TGCAGTGCTAGCCGGGGGCAGACCACAGATACGCAGTATTTT
D: TRBD1; size: few; J: TRBJ2-7; V: TRBV4-3; length: 17; CDR3: CASSQDPAGTGTYEQYF; DNA: TGCGCCAGCAGCCAAGATCCTGCCGGGACAGGGACCTACGAGCAGTACTTC
D: TRBD1; size: NA; J: TRBJ2-3; V: TRBV24-1; length: 16; CDR3: CATSDFPGQGTDTQYF; DNA: TGTGCCACCAGTGATTTTCCTGGACAGGGAACAGATACGCAGTATTTT
D: NA; size: NA; J: TRBJ2-7; V: TRBV28; length: 14; CDR3: CASLGGRASYEQYF; DNA: TGTGCCAGCCTAGGCGGCAGGGCCTCCTACGAGCAGTACTTC
D: TRBD2; size: NA; J: TRBJ2-5; V: TRBV5-1; length: 17; CDR3: CASSIQIAGPGGETQYF; DNA: TGCGCCAGCAGCATCCAAATAGCGGGTCCGGGAGGAGAGACCCAGTACTTC
D: NA; size: NA; J: TRBJ1-4; V: TRBV5-8; length: 16; CDR3: CASSLALGGGNEKLFF; DNA: TGTGCCAGCAGCTTGGCCCTGGGAGGGGGTAATGAAAAACTGTTTTTT
D: NA; size: NA; J: TRBJ2-1; V: TRBV6-5; length: 12; CDR3: CASSTIDLGLFF; DNA: TGTGCCAGCAGTACGATTGACCTGGGTTTGTTCTTC
D: NA; size: few; J: TRBJ2-5; V: TRBV6-5; length: 13; CDR3: CASSGSSAETQYF; DNA: TGTGCCAGCAGCGGTAGTTCGGCAGAGACCCAGTACTTC
D: NA; size: NA; J: TRBJ2-1; V: TRBV5-1; length: 16; CDR3: CASSPTGASSYNEQFF; DNA: TGCGCCAGCAGCCCGACAGGCGCGAGCTCCTACAATGAGCAGTTCTTC
D: NA; size: NA; J: TRBJ1-2; V: TRBV28; length: 13; CDR3: CASREGTGYGYTF; DNA: TGTGCCAGCAGAGAGGGGACCGGCTATGGCTACACCTTC
D: NA; size: NA; J: TRBJ1-6; V: TRBV7-3; length: 15; CDR3: CASSQAGGNNSPLHF; DNA: TGTGCCAGCAGCCAAGCGGGGGGTAATAATTCACCCCTCCACTTT
D: NA; size: many; J: TRBJ2-4; V: TRBV28; length: 13; CDR3: CASAPGSRNIQYF; DNA: TGTGCCAGTGCCCCGGGGAGCCGGAACATTCAGTACTTC
D: TRBD1; size: NA; J: TRBJ2-7; V: TRBV7-2; length: 13; CDR3: CASSLTGVYEQYF; DNA: TGTGCCAGCAGCTTGACAGGGGTTTACGAGCAGTACTTC
D: TRBD1; size: few; J: TRBJ2-7; V: TRBV7-2; length: 16; CDR3: CASSLALGTGAYEQYF; DNA: TGTGCCAGCAGCTTAGCTTTGGGGACAGGGGCCTACGAGCAGTACTTC
D: TRBD1; size: NA; J: TRBJ1-4; V: TRBV20-1; length: 15; CDR3: CSARDPRRGLGKLFF; DNA: TGCAGTGCTAGAGATCCGCGCAGGGGGCTGGGGAAACTGTTTTTT